The source of this T cell receptor beta chain is a study of blood T cell repertoires in COVID-19. The method was immunoSEQ multiplex PCR; TCRdb's version includes in-frame clones alone and lacks a portion of them. Among some 350,000 clones listed, about 90% were seen once. V was cut by 4 bases and J by 3 bases, with 17 bases left in between. Germline V gene sequence: CDR1 SGDLS, CDR2 YYNGEE. The CDR3 has 16 amino acids. The V and J genes are TRBV9 and TRBJ2-1; TRBD2 is a possible D gene (6 bases). This TCR came from a woman younger than 35 who had recovered from COVID-19. The sequenced sample was peripheral blood. As DNA, the CDR3 is TGTGCCAGCAGCCTAGCCGGGAGTAGCGTCTACAATGAGCAGTTCTTC. Amino acids: CASSLAGSSVYNEQFF.